What follows are 32 T cell receptor beta chains derived from one specimen sequenced in a study of cytomegalovirus exposure and HLA in healthy donors. Method: immunoSEQ multiplex PCR; TCRdb's copy keeps in-frame clones and lacks some. In the table there are some 160,000 clones, approximately 89% of which are singletons. The source material was PBMCs. Every receptor here comes from a man younger than 30 in good health and CMV-seronegative.

The J gene is TRBJ1-6, the V gene TRBV4-1; D might be TRBD1 (6 bases). This CDR3 comprises 16 residues. Trimming shortened V by 4 bases and J by 5 bases, and 15 bases separated the two germline ends. Germline V gives CDR1 MGHRA, CDR2 YSYEKL. The CDR3 sequence: CASSLRTGRDNSPLHF. Written as DNA, the CDR3 is TGCGCCAGCAGCCTCCGTACAGGGCGCGATAATTCACCCCTCCACTTT.

The V call is TRBV10-2, the J call TRBJ2-1; 13 positions match TRBD2. Trimming removed 7 bases from V and 7 bases from J; junction bases left unmatched: 4. CDR3 length: 14 residues. Germline lookup yields CDR1 WSHSY and CDR2 SAAADI. CDR3 in amino acids: CASTTSGRSNEQFF. The CDR3 DNA reads as TGCGCCAGCACGACTAGCGGGAGGAGTAATGAGCAGTTCTTC.

The chain employs TRBV2 and TRBJ2-7, with TRBD1 matching 8 bases. Trimming took 4 bases from V and 3 from J; bases not matched to a gene: 5. There are 14 residues in the CDR3. Germline V CDR1 and CDR2: SNHLY, FYNNEI. The CDR3 protein is CASSAQGANYEQYF. CDR3 bases: TGTGCCAGCAGTGCCCAGGGGGCGAACTACGAGCAGTACTTC.

The V call is TRBV6-4, the J call TRBJ2-7; TRBD2 matches 7 bases. Unmatched junction bases numbered 2, after V lost 0 bases and J lost 9 bases. The CDR3 is made up of 12 amino acids. Germline V lookup: CDR1 MRHNA, CDR2 SNTAGT. The chain's CDR3 is CASSDSGGRQYF. The CDR3 DNA sequence: TGTGCCAGCAGTGACTCCGGGGGGAGGCAGTACTTC.

This sequence joins TRBV9 and TRBJ2-2; TRBD1 matches 7 bases. The V gene end was trimmed by 4 bases and the J gene end by 5 bases; junction bases not matched to a gene: 5. The CDR3 contains 14 residues. The V gene's germline CDR1 is SGDLS and CDR2 YYNGEE. Here the CDR3 reads CASSLQTGTGELFF. The CDR3 region has the DNA TGTGCCAGCAGCCTGCAGACAGGGACCGGGGAGCTGTTTTTT.

The rearrangement links TRBV6-4 to TRBJ1-4; TRBD1 is a possible D gene (6 bases). V lost 0 bases to trimming and J lost 7 bases, with 12 bases between them. In germline, CDR1 is MRHNA, CDR2 SNTAGT. This CDR3 is built from 15 residues. CDR3 coding DNA: TGTGCCAGCAGTGACTCGGCAGGGGTAGGTGAAAAACTGTTTTTT. Translating it yields CASSDSAGVGEKLFF.

This clone was seen once. CDR3: CASSLALQGGETQYF. DNA of the CDR3: TGTGCCAGCAGCTTAGCACTTCAGGGAGGGGAGACCCAGTACTTC. This chain connects TRBV7-9 to TRBJ2-5; 7 nucleotides line up with TRBD2. V was pared by 0 bases and J by 5 bases, with 6 bases of the junction left unmatched. Germline values: CDR1 SEHNR, CDR2 FQNEAQ (reference sequence). The CDR3 has 15 residues.

The chain couples TRBV19 to TRBJ2-1; 8 bases fit TRBD2. The V and J ends lost 3 bases and 0 bases, in that order; junction bases with no gene match: 7. The CDR3 sequence is 17 residues long. Germline loops: CDR1 LNHDA, CDR2 SQIVND (reference sequence). DNA of the CDR3: TGTGCCAGTAGTATGCGGACTAGCCCTAGCTCCTACAATGAGCAGTTCTTC. This codes for CASSMRTSPSSYNEQFF.

The genes are TRBV10-1 and TRBJ2-7; 11 bases fit TRBD1. The length of the CDR3 is 13 residues. CDR1 WNHNN and CDR2 SYGVQD come from the germline V gene (reference sequence). After removal of 5 bases from V and 6 bases from J, the junction contained 3 bases not matched to a gene. CDR3 sequence reads: CASSPGQGGEQYF. CDR3 nucleotides: TGCGCCAGCAGTCCGGGACAGGGGGGCGAGCAGTACTTC.

The rearrangement uses TRBV5-4 and TRBJ2-7; 9 bases fit TRBD1. The V segment lost 5 bases and the J segment 5 bases; nucleotides outside the gene matches: 11. Germline CDR1 SGHNT, CDR2 YYREEE (reference sequence). The CDR3 loop spans 15 amino acids. The CDR3 sequence: CASRRTGQGRDEQYF. The CDR3 DNA follows: TGTGCCAGCAGACGGACGGGACAGGGAAGGGACGAGCAGTACTTC.

The chain links TRBV4-1 to TRBJ2-6, with TRBD1 matching over 7 bases. The CDR3 sequence is 17 residues long. J was trimmed by 2 bases and V by 1 base; bases with no gene match: 5. Germline CDR1 reads MGHRA; CDR2 reads YSYEKL. The DNA for the CDR3 is TGCGCCAGCAGCCAAGTCGAGACAGGGCCTGGGGCCAACGTCCTGACTTTC. Protein sequence: CASSQVETGPGANVLTF.

The J gene is TRBJ2-3, the V gene TRBV11-2, with D possibly TRBD1 on 5 matching bases. In germline, CDR1 is SGHAT, CDR2 FQNNGV. This CDR3 comprises 14 residues. Trimming took 5 bases from V and 0 from J, leaving 9 bases between them. The CDR3 nucleotides read TGTGCCAGCAGCCCCAGACAGAGCACAGATACGCAGTATTTT. This codes for CASSPRQSTDTQYF. The complete variable domain, with remaining parts taken from reference TRBV11-2 and TRBJ2-3, reads EAGVAQSPRYKIIEKRQSVAFWCNPISGHATLYWYQQILGQGPKLLIQFQNNGVVDDSQLPKDRFSAERLKGVDSTLKIQPAKLEDSAVYLCASSPRQSTDTQYFGPGTRLTVL.

The J gene is TRBJ2-7, the V gene TRBV30; D is ambiguous. Germline V gives CDR1 GTSNPN, CDR2 SVGIG (reference sequence). The CDR3 is 13 amino acids. Trimming took 0 bases from V and 4 from J, leaving 10 bases between them. CDR3 in amino acids: CAWSVLKPYEQYF. The CDR3 coding sequence is TGTGCCTGGAGTGTACTGAAACCGTACGAGCAGTACTTC.

This clone was seen a few times. The chain is built from TRBV9 and TRBJ2-1; TRBD2 might be the D (5 bases). The length of the CDR3 is 16 residues. Trimming took 3 bases from V and 0 from J, leaving 13 bases between them. In germline, CDR1 is SGDLS, CDR2 YYNGEE. This CDR3 reads CASSAWSGSSYNEQFF. In DNA form, the CDR3 reads TGTGCCAGCAGCGCGTGGAGCGGAAGCTCCTACAATGAGCAGTTCTTC.

V usage is TRBV4-1 and J usage is TRBJ1-3, with TRBD1 matching over 9 bases. Germline V gene data show CDR1 as MGHRA and CDR2 as YSYEKL. The CDR3 contains 17 residues. With V trimmed by 4 bases and J by 1 base, 8 bases remained unmatched. CDR3 coding DNA: TGCGCCAGCAGCCGGGGACAGGGAACCGTTTCTGGAAACACCATATATTTT. This gives the protein CASSRGQGTVSGNTIYF.

V gene TRBV27 combines with J gene TRBJ2-7; TRBD2 agrees at 7 bases. Trimming took 6 bases from V and 4 from J; bases not matched to a gene: 21. CDR3 size: 18 residues. Per germline, CDR1 MNHEY and CDR2 SMNVEV (reference sequence). CDR3 nucleotides: TGTGCCAGCAGGGAAATGGGCGGGAGCCCTTCTGCGACTTACGAGCAGTACGTC. Its protein product is CASREMGGSPSATYEQYV.

CDR3 protein: CASSLVSRGTEAFF. CDR3 nucleotides: TGTGCCAGCAGCTTAGTGTCTAGGGGCACTGAAGCTTTCTTT. This chain uses TRBV7-8 with TRBJ1-1; a possible D gene is TRBD1 (5 bases). The V and J ends lost 1 base and 4 bases respectively, with 10 bases between them. Germline CDR1 is SGHVS and CDR2 is FQNEAQ. The CDR3 loop spans 14 amino acids. Full variable domain (missing parts from reference TRBV7-8 and TRBJ1-1): GAGVSQSPRYKVAKRGQDVALRCDPISGHVSLFWYQQALGQGPEFLTYFQNEAQLDKSGLPSDRFFAERPEGSVSTLKIQRTQQEDSAVYLCASSLVSRGTEAFFGQGTRLTVV.

The chain is built from TRBV4-1 and TRBJ2-1, with 12 bases lining up with TRBD2. This CDR3 spans 15 amino acids. The germline CDR1 and CDR2 sequences are MGHRA and YSYEKL. Trimming took 4 bases from V and 8 from J; bases not matched to a gene: 6. This CDR3 is CASSPSSGGGDEQFF. Here the CDR3 DNA reads TGCGCCAGCAGCCCATCTAGCGGGGGGGGAGATGAGCAGTTCTTC.

Remarks on this clone: One junction end does not reproduce the germline sequence, and a read error may be involved. The chain links TRBV5-8 to TRBJ1-5; D is unclear. From germline, CDR1 is SGHTS and CDR2 YDEGEE. The CDR3 loop spans 12 amino acids. The DNA for the CDR3 is TGTGCCAGCAGTTTGGGAGTGGACTCTGGGCATTTT. This translates into CASSLGVDSGHF.

V gene TRBV30 combines with J gene TRBJ2-3; D gene uncertain. Germline V CDR1 and CDR2: GTSNPN, SVGIG (reference sequence). The germline V and J ends were trimmed by 2 bases and 5 bases, with 5 bases remaining between them. The CDR3 runs 11 residues. The chain's CDR3 is CAWSSGDTQYF. DNA of the CDR3: TGTGCCTGGAGTTCCGGAGATACGCAGTATTTT.

The chain has TRBV4-1 and TRBJ2-1, with 10 bases lining up with TRBD2. Germline V CDR1 and CDR2: MGHRA, YSYEKL. V shed 2 bases and J 7 bases; nucleotides not matched to a gene: 8. The CDR3 consists of 16 residues. Here the CDR3 reads CASSQFSLAGVNEQFF. CDR3 bases: TGCGCCAGCAGCCAATTCTCTCTAGCGGGGGTAAATGAGCAGTTCTTC.

The V and J genes are TRBV5-6 and TRBJ1-1; TRBD1 agrees at 7 bases. Per germline, CDR1 SGHDT and CDR2 YYEEEE. The V and J ends lost 4 bases and 5 bases, in that order; junction bases with no gene match: 11. The CDR3 contains 15 residues. The CDR3 reads CASSHYDRVITEAFF. CDR3 in DNA: TGTGCCAGCAGCCACTACGACAGGGTAATTACTGAAGCTTTCTTT. The variable domain in full, with the rest retrieved from reference TRBV5-6 and TRBJ1-1, is DAGVTQSPTHLIKTRGQQVTLRCSPKSGHDTVSWYQQALGQGPQFIFQYYEEEERQRGNFPDRFSGHQFPNYSSELNVNALLLGDSALYLCASSHYDRVITEAFFGQGTRLTVV.

The chain carries TRBV5-1 and TRBJ2-5, with 10 bases identical to TRBD2. There are 15 residues in the CDR3. Unmatched junction bases numbered 11, after V lost 7 bases and J lost 5 bases. The V gene's germline CDR1 is SGHRS and CDR2 YFSETQ. The CDR3 nucleotides are TGCGCCAGCCGTACTAGCGGGGTCTCGGGGGAGACCCAGTACTTC. It yields the protein CASRTSGVSGETQYF.

This clone was detected a few times. The chain has TRBV18 and TRBJ1-1; maybe TRBD1 (6 bases). The CDR3 has 15 amino acids. Germline CDR1 reads KGHSH; CDR2 reads LQKENI. Deletions cut 3 bases from V and 1 base from J, with 12 bases between. CDR3 region: CASSPGGQANTEAFF. CDR3 nucleotide sequence: TGTGCCAGCTCACCCGGGGGGCAGGCGAACACTGAAGCTTTCTTT.

The rearrangement uses TRBV29-1 and TRBJ2-1; TRBD1 aligns across 9 bases. The V gene end was trimmed by 6 bases and the J gene end by 3 bases; junction bases not matched to a gene: 6. The CDR3 runs 14 residues. Germline V gene lookup returns CDR1 SQVTM and CDR2 ANQGSEA. CDR3 protein: CSVNRGRSYNEQFF. CDR3 DNA sequence: TGCAGCGTAAACAGGGGGCGAAGCTACAATGAGCAGTTCTTC.

The CDR3 DNA reads TGTGCCAGCAGCGTAGGTTCCCAGGGGTATGGCTACACCTTC. Translation: CASSVGSQGYGYTF. The chain has TRBV9 and TRBJ1-2; D possibly corresponds to TRBD1 (6 bases). The CDR3 totals 14 residues. V was shortened by 0 bases and J by 5 bases, with 11 bases between the two germline ends. Germline CDR1 and CDR2: SGDLS and YYNGEE.

A word on this clone: Other DNA variants within this sample encode the same CDR3. V gene TRBV6-5 combines with J gene TRBJ1-5; D not resolved. CDR3 length: 14 amino acids. V lost 2 bases, J lost 4 bases, and 9 bases lay in between. Germline CDR1 is MNHEY and CDR2 is SVGAGI. CDR3 DNA: TGTGCCAGCAGTTACCCCTCGGGGAATCAGCCCCAGCATTTT. Its translation: CASSYPSGNQPQHF.

V is TRBV29-1 and J is TRBJ1-5; no clear D gene. The CDR3 consists of 14 residues. Trimming left V 5 bases short and J 2 bases short, with 13 bases between. Germline V lookup: CDR1 SQVTM, CDR2 ANQGSEA. In DNA form, the CDR3 reads TGCAGCGTTAAGACCCGGGAGGGCAATCAGCCCCAGCATTTT. Translating it yields CSVKTREGNQPQHF. Combining the CDR3 with reference TRBV29-1 and TRBJ1-5 gives the whole variable domain SAVISQKPSRDICQRGTSLTIQCQVDSQVTMMFWYRQQPGQSLTLIATANQGSEATYESGFVIDKFPISRPNLTFSTLTVSNMSPEDSSIYLCSVKTREGNQPQHFGDGTRLSIL.

The chain links TRBV2 to TRBJ1-1, with 7 positions matching TRBD1. The CDR3 spans 14 residues. J gave up 2 bases and V 7 bases, and 7 bases lay outside the gene matches. Germline assignment: CDR1 SNHLY and CDR2 FYNNEI. The CDR3 loop reads CASNRQGYNTEAFF. CDR3 in DNA: TGTGCCAGCAATAGACAGGGCTATAACACTGAAGCTTTCTTT.

The V call is TRBV25-1, the J call TRBJ2-5; weak D call: TRBD1 (6 bases). CDR1 and CDR2 (germline): MGHDK, SYGVNS. CDR3 length equals 13 residues. Trimming took 7 bases from V and 2 from J, leaving 11 bases between them. The CDR3 is CASTPDRQETQYF. The CDR3 nucleotides read TGTGCCAGCACCCCGGACAGACAAGAGACCCAGTACTTC.

V usage is TRBV5-4 and J usage is TRBJ1-1; D is perhaps TRBD1 (6 bases). CDR1 is SGHNT and CDR2 is YYREEE in the germline V gene (reference sequence). The CDR3 is 13 amino acids. Trimming removed 3 bases from V and 4 bases from J, with 10 bases in between. CDR3 DNA: TGTGCCAGCAGCTACACAGGGAGCACTGAAGCTTTCTTT. It encodes CASSYTGSTEAFF.

The genes are TRBV13 and TRBJ1-1, with 8 bases identical to TRBD1. J gave up 0 bases and V 2 bases, and 8 bases lay outside the gene matches. Germline V gives CDR1 PRHDT, CDR2 FYEKMQ (reference sequence). This CDR3 spans 17 amino acids. This chain's CDR3 is CASSLSDRGTVNTEAFF. For the CDR3, the DNA is TGTGCCAGCAGCTTATCCGACAGGGGCACGGTGAACACTGAAGCTTTCTTT.